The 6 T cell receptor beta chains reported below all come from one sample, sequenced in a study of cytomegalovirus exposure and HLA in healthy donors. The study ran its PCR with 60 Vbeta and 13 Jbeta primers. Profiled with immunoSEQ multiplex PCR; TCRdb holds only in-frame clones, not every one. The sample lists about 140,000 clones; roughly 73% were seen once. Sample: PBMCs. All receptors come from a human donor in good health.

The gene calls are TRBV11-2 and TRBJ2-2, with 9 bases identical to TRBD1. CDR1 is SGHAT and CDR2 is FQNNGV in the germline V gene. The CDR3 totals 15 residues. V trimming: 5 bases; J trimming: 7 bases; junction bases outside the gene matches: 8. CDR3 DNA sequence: TGTGCCAGCAGCAATATACAGGGGGCCGTCGGGGAGCTGTTTTTT. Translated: CASSNIQGAVGELFF.

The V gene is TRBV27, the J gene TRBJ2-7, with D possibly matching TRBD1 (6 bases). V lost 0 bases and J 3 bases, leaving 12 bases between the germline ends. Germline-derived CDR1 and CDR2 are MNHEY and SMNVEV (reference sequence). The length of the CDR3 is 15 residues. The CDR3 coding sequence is TGTGCCAGCAGTTTATCGGGACACGGACACTACGAGCAGTACTTC. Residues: CASSLSGHGHYEQYF.

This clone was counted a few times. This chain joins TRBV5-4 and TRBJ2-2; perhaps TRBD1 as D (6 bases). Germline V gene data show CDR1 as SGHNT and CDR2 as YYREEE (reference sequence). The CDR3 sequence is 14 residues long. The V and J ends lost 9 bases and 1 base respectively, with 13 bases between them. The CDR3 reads CATTGTKNTGELFF. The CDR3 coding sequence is TGTGCCACCACCGGGACAAAGAACACCGGGGAGCTGTTTTTT.

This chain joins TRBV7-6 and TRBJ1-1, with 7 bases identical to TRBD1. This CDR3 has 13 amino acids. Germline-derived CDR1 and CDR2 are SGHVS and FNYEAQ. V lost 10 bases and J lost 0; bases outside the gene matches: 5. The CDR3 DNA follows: TGTGCCACAGGGGGGTACATGAACACTGAAGCTTTCTTT. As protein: CATGGYMNTEAFF. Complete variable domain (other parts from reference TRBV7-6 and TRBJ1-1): GAGVSQSPRYKVTKRGQDVALRCDPISGHVSLYWYRQALGQGPEFLTYFNYEAQQDKSGLPNDRFSAERPEGSISTLTIQRTEQRDSAMYRCATGGYMNTEAFFGQGTRLTVV.

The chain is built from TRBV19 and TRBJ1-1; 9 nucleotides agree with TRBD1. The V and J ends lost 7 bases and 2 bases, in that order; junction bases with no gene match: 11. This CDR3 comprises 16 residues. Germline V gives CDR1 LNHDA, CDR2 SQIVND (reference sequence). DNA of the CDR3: TGTGCCAGTATATGGGGGACAGGGTTCCCTAACACTGAAGCTTTCTTT. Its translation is CASIWGTGFPNTEAFF.

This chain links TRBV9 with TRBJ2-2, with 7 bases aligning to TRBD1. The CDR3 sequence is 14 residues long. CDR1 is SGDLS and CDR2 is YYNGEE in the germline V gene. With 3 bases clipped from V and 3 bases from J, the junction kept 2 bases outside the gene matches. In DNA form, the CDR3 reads TGTGCCAGCAGCGCGGGACAGTACACCGGGGAGCTGTTTTTT. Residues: CASSAGQYTGELFF.